The T cell receptor beta chain described here comes from a study of neoadjuvant anti-PD-1 for oral cavity cancer. Time point denoted: after neoadjuvant nivolumab, at surgical resection. Cohort: HPV-negative, locally advanced oral cavity squamous cell carcinoma patients. Profiling relied on immunoSEQ multiplex PCR, and the TCRdb table lists in-frame clones only, not all of them. The sample holds over 65,000 clones, roughly 90% seen once. The TCR comes from a person aged 40 to 85 with oral cavity squamous cell carcinoma. The sample in question was PBMCs, obtained after nivolumab (anti-PD-1) treatment.

CDR3 nucleotide sequence: TGTGCCAGCAGTGACCAAGTGGCAGGGAAGGACGAGCAGTACTTC. Amino acid sequence: CASSDQVAGKDEQYF. The genes are TRBV6-1 and TRBJ2-7; D is possibly TRBD1 (5 bases). The CDR3 has 15 residues. Germline CDR1 and CDR2: MNHNS and SASEGT. Trimming left V 3 bases short and J 5 bases short, with 17 bases between.